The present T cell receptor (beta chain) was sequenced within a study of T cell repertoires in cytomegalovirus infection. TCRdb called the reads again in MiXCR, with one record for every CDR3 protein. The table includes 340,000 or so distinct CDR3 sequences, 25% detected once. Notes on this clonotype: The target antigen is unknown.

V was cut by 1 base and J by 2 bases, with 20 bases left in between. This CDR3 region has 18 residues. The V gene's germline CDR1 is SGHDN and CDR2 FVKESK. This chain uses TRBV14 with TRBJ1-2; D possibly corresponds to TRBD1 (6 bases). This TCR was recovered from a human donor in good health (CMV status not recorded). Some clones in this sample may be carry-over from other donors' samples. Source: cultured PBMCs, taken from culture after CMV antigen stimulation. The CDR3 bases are TGTGCCAGCAGCCAAGCGGGGGGGCTAATCTCATCGAACTATGGCTACACCTTC. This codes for CASSQAGGLISSNYGYTF.